The subject of this entry is one T cell receptor (beta chain). Germline CDR1 reads MGHRA; CDR2 reads YSYEKL. V was clipped by 5 bases and J by 2 bases, with 9 bases between them. This CDR3 is 13 amino acids long. The record originates from a study of blood T cell repertoires in COVID-19. Study in general: Sites across the United States, Italy and Spain contributed samples from acute and convalescent COVID-19. PBMCs, B-cell-depleted T cells, or T cells were the source of the cDNA or gDNA that made up the material.

In the original processing: From reference gene primer amplification, estimates of nucleated cell counts were derived. The table came from immunoSEQ multiplex PCR; TCRdb's copy has only in-frame clones and leaves some out. Clonal size and the V and J genes are those of that table, whereas D and trimming came from the DNA. The table lists about 62,000 clones, under 85% of them singletons. The TCR originated in a woman in her forties or fifties with active or convalescent COVID-19. The source material was peripheral blood. The chain has TRBV4-1 and TRBJ2-5; D gene uncertain. CDR3 in DNA: TGCGCCAGCAGCTCGAGGATTCAAGAGACCCAGTACTTC. Its translation: CASSSRIQETQYF.